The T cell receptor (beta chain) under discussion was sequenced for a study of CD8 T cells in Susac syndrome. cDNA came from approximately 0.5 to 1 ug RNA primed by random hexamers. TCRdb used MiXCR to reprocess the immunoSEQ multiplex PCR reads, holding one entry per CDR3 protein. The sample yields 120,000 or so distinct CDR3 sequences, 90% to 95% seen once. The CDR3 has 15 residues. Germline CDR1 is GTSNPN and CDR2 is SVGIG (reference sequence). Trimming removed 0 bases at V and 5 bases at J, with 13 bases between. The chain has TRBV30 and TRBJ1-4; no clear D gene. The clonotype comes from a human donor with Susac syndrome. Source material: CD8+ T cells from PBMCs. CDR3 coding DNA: TGTGCCTGGAGTGTTGCAGGACGGGAAAATGAAAAACTGTTTTTT. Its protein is CAWSVAGRENEKLFF.